This T cell receptor (beta chain) was identified in a study of low-dose radiotherapy and immunotherapy resistance in tumors. Background on the study: For Cohort 1, fractions of 0.5 Gy were given every 2 weeks, reaching 6.5 Gy overall. Patients' oral aspirin dose was 300 mg daily across four cycles from cycle 1 day 1.

The authors ran about 20 PCR cycles to amplify TCRs with a constant-region primer and V-primer adapter. It was by in vitro transcription that isolated mRNA was amplified. TCRdb recomputed calls from the reads with MiXCR, one row per CDR3 protein. The table lists about 50,000 distinct CDR3 sequences, 10% to 15% of them singletons, with roughly 6.2% in the top ten. This CDR3 contains 14 residues. Germline lookup yields CDR1 MNHNS and CDR2 SASEGT. V lost 3 bases to trimming and J lost 6 bases, with 12 bases between them. Sample time point: before trial treatment. All of the donors were given nivolumab, ipilimumab, aspirin, low-dose cyclophosphamide and low-dose radiotherapy as part of RACIN, a single-arm trial.

This TCR was recovered from a female donor with ovarian cancer. The sample here was PBMCs, taken before treatment. V and J are TRBV6-1 and TRBJ1-5; D possibly corresponds to TRBD1 (5 bases). CDR3 nucleotides: TGTGCCAGCAGTGAGACCAGGGCAGGTCAGCCCCAGCATTTT. This encodes CASSETRAGQPQHF.